The 2 T cell receptor beta chains below were found in one sample sequenced in a study of T cells expressing NK-cell markers. Reprocessing the 5' RACE reads, TCRdb reports a single entry for every CDR3 protein and omits DNA. This repertoire includes 550,000 to 600,000 distinct CDR3 sequences. Material: blood T cells: a sorted CD56 or NKG2C T cell subset, CD4+ or CD8+ T cells, or bulk PBMC T cells (not recorded which). Source of these receptors: a young man in good health.

V is TRBV7-9 and J is TRBJ2-1; TCRdb's D call of TRBD1 is untestable without DNA. The germline V gene encodes CDR1 SEHNR and CDR2 FQNEAQ (reference sequence). This CDR3 spans 17 amino acids. The chain's CDR3 is CASSAPPPGTEYNEQFF.

The J gene is TRBJ1-1, the V gene TRBV7-9; checking the TCRdb D call of TRBD1 is not possible without DNA. This CDR3 contains 16 residues. Germline V gene data show CDR1 as SEHNR and CDR2 as FQNEAQ (reference sequence). The CDR3: CASSLGEAGAGTEAFF.